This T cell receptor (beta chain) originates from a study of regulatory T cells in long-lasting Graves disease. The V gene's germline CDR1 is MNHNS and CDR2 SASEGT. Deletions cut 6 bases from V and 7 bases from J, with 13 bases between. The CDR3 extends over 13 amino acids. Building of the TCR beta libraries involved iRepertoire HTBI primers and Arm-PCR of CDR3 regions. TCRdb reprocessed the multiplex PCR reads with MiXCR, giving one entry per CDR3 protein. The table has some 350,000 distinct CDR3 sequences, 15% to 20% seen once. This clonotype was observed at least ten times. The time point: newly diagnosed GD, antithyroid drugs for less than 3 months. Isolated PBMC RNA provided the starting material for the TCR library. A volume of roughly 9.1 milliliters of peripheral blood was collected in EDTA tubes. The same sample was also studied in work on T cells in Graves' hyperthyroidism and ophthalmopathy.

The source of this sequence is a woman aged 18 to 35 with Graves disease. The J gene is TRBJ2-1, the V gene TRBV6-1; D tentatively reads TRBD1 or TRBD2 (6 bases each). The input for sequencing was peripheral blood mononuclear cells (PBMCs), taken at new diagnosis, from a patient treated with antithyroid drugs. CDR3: CASRDQGRNEQFF. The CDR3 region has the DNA TGTGCCAGCAGGGACCAGGGGAGGAATGAGCAGTTCTTC.